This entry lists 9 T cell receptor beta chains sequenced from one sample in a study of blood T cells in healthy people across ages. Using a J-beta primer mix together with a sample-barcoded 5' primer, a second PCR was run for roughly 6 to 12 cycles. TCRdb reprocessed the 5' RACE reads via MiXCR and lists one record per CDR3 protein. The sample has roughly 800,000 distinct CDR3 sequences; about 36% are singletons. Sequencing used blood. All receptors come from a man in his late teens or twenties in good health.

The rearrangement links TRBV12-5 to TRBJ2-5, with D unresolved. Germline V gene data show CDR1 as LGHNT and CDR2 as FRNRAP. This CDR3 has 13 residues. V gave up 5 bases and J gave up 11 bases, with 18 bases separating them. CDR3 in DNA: TGTGCTAGTGGTCGCACCCAAAACAATGAGCAGTACTTC. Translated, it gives CASGRTQNNEQYF.

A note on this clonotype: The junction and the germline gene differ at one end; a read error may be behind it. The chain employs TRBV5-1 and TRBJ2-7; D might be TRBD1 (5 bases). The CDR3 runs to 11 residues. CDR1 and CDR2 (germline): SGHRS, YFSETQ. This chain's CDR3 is CANSLDSEQYF. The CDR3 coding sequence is TGCGCCAACAGCTTAGACAGCGAGCAGTACTTC.

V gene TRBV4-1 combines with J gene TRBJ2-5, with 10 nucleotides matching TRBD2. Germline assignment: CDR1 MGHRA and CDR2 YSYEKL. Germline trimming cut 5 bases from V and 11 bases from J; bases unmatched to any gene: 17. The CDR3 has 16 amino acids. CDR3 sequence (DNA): TGCGCCAGCAGCTTTAGCGGGGGGAATTTCTACAATGAGCAGTACTTC. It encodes CASSFSGGNFYNEQYF.

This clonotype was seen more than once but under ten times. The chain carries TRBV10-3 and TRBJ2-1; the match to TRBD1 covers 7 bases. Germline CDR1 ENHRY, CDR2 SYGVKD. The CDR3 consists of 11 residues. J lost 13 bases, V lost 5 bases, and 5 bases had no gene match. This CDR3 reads CAISPQGPQFF. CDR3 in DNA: TGTGCCATCAGTCCACAGGGGCCCCAGTTCTTC.

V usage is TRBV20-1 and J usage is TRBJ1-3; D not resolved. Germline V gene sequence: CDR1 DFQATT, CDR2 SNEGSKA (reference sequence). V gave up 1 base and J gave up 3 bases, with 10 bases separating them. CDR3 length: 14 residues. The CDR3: CSARVSDFGNTIYF. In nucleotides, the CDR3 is TGCAGTGCTAGAGTCAGTGACTTTGGAAACACCATATATTTT.

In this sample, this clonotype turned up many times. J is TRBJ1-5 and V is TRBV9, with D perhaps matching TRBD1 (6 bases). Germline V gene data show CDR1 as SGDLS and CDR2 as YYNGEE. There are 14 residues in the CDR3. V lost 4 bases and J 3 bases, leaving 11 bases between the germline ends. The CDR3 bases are TGTGCCAGCAGCAGCGGACAGAACAATCAGCCCCAGCATTTT. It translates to CASSSGQNNQPQHF.

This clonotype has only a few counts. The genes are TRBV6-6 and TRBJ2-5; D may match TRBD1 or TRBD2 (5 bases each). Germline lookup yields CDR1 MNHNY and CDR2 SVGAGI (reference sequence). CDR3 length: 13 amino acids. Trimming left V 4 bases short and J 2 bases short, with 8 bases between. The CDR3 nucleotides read TGTGCCAGCAGTTGGGACCCTCAAGAGACCCAGTACTTC. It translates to CASSWDPQETQYF.

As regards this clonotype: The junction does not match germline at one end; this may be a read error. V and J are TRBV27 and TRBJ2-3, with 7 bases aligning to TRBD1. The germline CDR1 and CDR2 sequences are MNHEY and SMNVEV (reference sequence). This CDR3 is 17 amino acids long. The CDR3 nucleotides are TGTGCCAGCCGTAGAGAAACGGACAGGTTGACTACAGATACGCGGTATTTT. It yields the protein CASRRETDRLTTDTRYF.

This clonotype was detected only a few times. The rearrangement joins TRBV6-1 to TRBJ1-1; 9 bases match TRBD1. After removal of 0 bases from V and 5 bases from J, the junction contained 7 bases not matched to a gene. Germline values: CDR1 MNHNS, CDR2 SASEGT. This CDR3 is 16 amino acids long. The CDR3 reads CASSEAPGTGKTEAFF. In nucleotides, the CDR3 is TGTGCCAGCAGTGAAGCGCCCGGGACAGGGAAAACTGAAGCTTTCTTT.